This is a list of T cell receptor beta chains from one sample in a study of cytomegalovirus exposure and HLA in healthy donors. The table came from immunoSEQ multiplex PCR; TCRdb's copy has only in-frame clones and leaves some out. This sample yields 150,000 to 200,000 clones, of which about nine tenths are seen a single time; 2.7% belongs to the top ten. What was sequenced was PBMCs. These receptor sequences come from a man aged 18 to 29 in good health and CMV-seropositive. CDR3s include the opening cysteine and the closing phenylalanine or tryptophan. The D gene is left open where the match is weak. Some rows mark clone size as missing; the rest say once, few, many or name a class of expanded clone.

V: TRBV27; D: -; J: TRBJ1-2; size: -; CDR3: CASMTGRGIGYTF; DNA: TGTGCCAGCATGACTGGCAGGGGTATCGGCTACACCTTC
V: TRBV12-5; D: TRBD1; J: TRBJ2-2; size: -; CDR3: CASLEQGVTGELFF; DNA: TGTGCTAGTTTAGAACAGGGGGTCACCGGGGAGCTGTTTTTT
V: TRBV27; D: TRBD1; J: TRBJ1-2; size: -; CDR3: CASSFPPQGTFGDYTF; DNA: TGTGCCAGCAGTTTCCCTCCACAGGGGACCTTCGGTGACTACACCTTC
V: TRBV27; D: -; J: TRBJ1-2; size: -; CDR3: CASSGGEGYTF; DNA: TGTGCCAGCAGTGGAGGGGAAGGCTACACCTTC
V: TRBV25-1; D: -; J: TRBJ1-4; size: -; CDR3: CATGTTNEKLFF; DNA: TGTGCCACGGGGACAACTAATGAAAAACTGTTTTTT
V: TRBV5-8; D: -; J: TRBJ1-1; size: -; CDR3: CASSSTWGVIAEAFF; DNA: TGTGCCAGCAGCTCTACATGGGGGGTAATCGCTGAAGCTTTCTTT
V: TRBV19; D: -; J: TRBJ1-2; size: -; CDR3: CASSIGSGPIYGYTF; DNA: TGTGCCAGTAGTATAGGTTCAGGGCCTATCTATGGCTACACCTTC
V: TRBV13; D: -; J: TRBJ2-2; size: -; CDR3: CASSLTTCVQGEGCTGELFF; DNA: TGTGCCAGCAGCTTAACAACCTGTGTACAGGGGGAGGGGTGCACCGGGGAGCTGTTTTTT
V: TRBV7-9; D: -; J: TRBJ1-2; size: -; CDR3: CASSIQGFDGYGYTF; DNA: TGTGCCAGCAGCATTCAGGGGTTTGACGGCTATGGCTACACCTTC
V: TRBV5-1; D: TRBD1; J: TRBJ1-3; size: -; CDR3: CASSGEDRPRIYF; DNA: TGCGCCAGCAGCGGAGAGGACAGGCCCAGGATATATTTT
V: TRBV7-3; D: -; J: TRBJ2-6; size: -; CDR3: CASSPQGRGSSGANVLTF; DNA: TGTGCCAGCAGTCCCCAGGGCAGGGGTAGCTCTGGGGCCAACGTCCTGACTTTC
V: TRBV28; D: TRBD2; J: TRBJ2-7; size: -; CDR3: CASSFGGSPYEQYF; DNA: TGTGCCAGCAGTTTTGGCGGGAGTCCGTACGAGCAGTACTTC
V: TRBV12-5; D: TRBD2; J: TRBJ2-5; size: -; CDR3: CASGFSGGETQYF; DNA: TGTGCTAGTGGTTTTTCGGGAGGTGAGACCCAGTACTTC
V: TRBV19; D: -; J: TRBJ1-4; size: once; CDR3: CASSPQGSGASNEKLFF; DNA: TGTGCCAGTAGTCCTCAGGGGAGCGGTGCGTCTAATGAAAAACTGTTTTTT
V: TRBV7-2; D: TRBD1; J: TRBJ1-1; size: -; CDR3: CASSLGQGITEAFF; DNA: TGTGCCAGCAGCTTAGGACAGGGGATAACTGAAGCTTTCTTT
V: TRBV30; D: -; J: TRBJ2-7; size: -; CDR3: CAWSVVWSVHNYEQYF; DNA: TGTGCCTGGAGTGTAGTATGGTCAGTTCATAACTACGAGCAGTACTTC
V: TRBV15; D: TRBD1; J: TRBJ2-5; size: -; CDR3: CATSRGHRGLETQYF; DNA: TGTGCCACCAGCAGAGGGCACAGGGGGTTAGAGACCCAGTACTTC
V: TRBV19; D: TRBD2; J: TRBJ2-1; size: -; CDR3: CASSSRTSGSLVTYNEQFF; DNA: TGTGCCAGTAGTTCCCGGACTAGCGGGTCCCTCGTTACCTACAATGAGCAGTTCTTC
V: TRBV2; D: -; J: TRBJ1-1; size: -; CDR3: CASPTGYTEAFF; DNA: TGTGCCAGCCCGACAGGTTACACTGAAGCTTTCTTT
V: TRBV27; D: -; J: TRBJ1-1; size: -; CDR3: CASSLSAGPEAFF; DNA: TGTGCCAGCAGTTTATCGGCGGGGCCTGAAGCTTTCTTT
V: TRBV7-6; D: TRBD1; J: TRBJ1-1; size: -; CDR3: CASSAGGQGGTEAFF; DNA: TGTGCCAGCAGCGCCGGGGGACAGGGTGGCACTGAAGCTTTCTTT
V: TRBV30; D: TRBD2; J: TRBJ2-2; size: -; CDR3: CAWNPGLAGRYTGELFF; DNA: TGTGCCTGGAACCCGGGACTAGCGGGGCGTTACACCGGGGAGCTGTTTTTT
V: TRBV6-1; D: TRBD1; J: TRBJ2-7; size: once; CDR3: CASSPGGWYEQYF; DNA: TGTGCCAGCAGTCCAGGGGGCTGGTACGAGCAGTACTTC
V: TRBV4-1; D: -; J: TRBJ2-7; size: once; CDR3: CASSQGLSYEQYF; DNA: TGCGCCAGCAGCCAAGGACTGTCCTACGAGCAGTACTTC
V: TRBV7-2; D: TRBD2; J: TRBJ2-7; size: -; CDR3: CASSLSGTSAVNSYEQYF; DNA: TGTGCCAGCAGCTTGTCCGGGACTAGCGCCGTAAACTCCTACGAGCAGTACTTC
V: TRBV7-2; D: -; J: TRBJ1-1; size: -; CDR3: CASTWRGIRTEAFF; DNA: TGTGCCAGCACCTGGCGAGGGATTAGAACTGAAGCTTTCTTT
V: TRBV6-5; D: -; J: TRBJ2-3; size: -; CDR3: CASSYSASLGTDTQYF; DNA: TGTGCCAGCAGTTACTCGGCTAGCTTAGGCACAGATACGCAGTATTTT